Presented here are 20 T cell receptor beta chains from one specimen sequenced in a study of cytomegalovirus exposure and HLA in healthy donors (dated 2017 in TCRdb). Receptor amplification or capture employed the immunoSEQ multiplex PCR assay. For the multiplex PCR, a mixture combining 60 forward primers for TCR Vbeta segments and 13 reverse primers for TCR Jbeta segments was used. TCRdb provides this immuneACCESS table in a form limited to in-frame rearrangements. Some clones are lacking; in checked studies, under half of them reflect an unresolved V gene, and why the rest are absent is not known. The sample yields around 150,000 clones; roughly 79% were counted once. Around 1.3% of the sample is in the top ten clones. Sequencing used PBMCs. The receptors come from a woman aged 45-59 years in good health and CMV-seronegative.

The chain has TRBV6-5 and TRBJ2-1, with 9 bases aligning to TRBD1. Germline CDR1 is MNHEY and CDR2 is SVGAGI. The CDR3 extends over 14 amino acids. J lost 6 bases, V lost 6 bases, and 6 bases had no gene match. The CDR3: CASSRDRDTNEQFF. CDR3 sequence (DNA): TGTGCCAGCAGCCGGGACAGGGATACCAATGAGCAGTTCTTC.

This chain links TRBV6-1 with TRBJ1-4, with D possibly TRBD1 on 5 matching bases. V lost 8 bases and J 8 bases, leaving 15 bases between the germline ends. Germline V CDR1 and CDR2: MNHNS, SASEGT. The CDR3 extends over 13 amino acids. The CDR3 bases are TGTGCCAGCGGGGGGACGGTGCGAGAAAAACTGTTTTTT. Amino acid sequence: CASGGTVREKLFF.

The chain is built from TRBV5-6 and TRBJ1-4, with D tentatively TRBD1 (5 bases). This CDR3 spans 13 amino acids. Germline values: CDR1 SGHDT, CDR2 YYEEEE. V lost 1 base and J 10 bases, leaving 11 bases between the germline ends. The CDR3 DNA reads TGTGCCAGCAGCTTGAAGGGGCGAGGAAAACTGTTTTTT. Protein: CASSLKGRGKLFF.

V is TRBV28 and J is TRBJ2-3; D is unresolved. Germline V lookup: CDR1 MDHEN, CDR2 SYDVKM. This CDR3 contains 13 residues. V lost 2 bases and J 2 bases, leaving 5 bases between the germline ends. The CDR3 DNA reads TGTGCCAGCAGTTTAACAGACACAGATACGCAGTATTTT. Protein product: CASSLTDTDTQYF.

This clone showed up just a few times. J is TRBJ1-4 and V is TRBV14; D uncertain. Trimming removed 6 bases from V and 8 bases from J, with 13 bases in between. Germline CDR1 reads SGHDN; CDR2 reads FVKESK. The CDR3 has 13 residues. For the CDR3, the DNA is TGTGCCAGCAGTTCGGGAGGGTCCGAAAAACTGTTTTTT. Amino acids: CASSSGGSEKLFF.

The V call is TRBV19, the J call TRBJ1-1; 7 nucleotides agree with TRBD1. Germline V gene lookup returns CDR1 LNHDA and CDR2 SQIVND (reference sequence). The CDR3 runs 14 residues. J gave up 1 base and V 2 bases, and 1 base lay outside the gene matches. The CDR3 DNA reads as TGTGCCAGTAGTATAAGGGACAGGAACACTGAAGCTTTCTTT. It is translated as CASSIRDRNTEAFF.

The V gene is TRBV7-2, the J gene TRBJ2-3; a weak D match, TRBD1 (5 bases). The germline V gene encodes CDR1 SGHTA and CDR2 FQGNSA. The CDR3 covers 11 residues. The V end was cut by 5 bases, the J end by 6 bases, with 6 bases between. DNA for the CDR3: TGTGCCAGCAGCAGGGGTGATACGCAGTATTTT. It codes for CASSRGDTQYF.

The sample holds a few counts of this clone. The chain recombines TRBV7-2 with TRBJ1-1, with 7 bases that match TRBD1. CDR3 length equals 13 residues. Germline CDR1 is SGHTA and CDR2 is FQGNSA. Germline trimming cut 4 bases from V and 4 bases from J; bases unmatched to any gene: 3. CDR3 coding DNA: TGTGCCAGCAGCTGGGGGACAGTCACTGAAGCTTTCTTT. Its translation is CASSWGTVTEAFF.

CDR3 sequence: CASSFSGSSHEQFF. CDR3 sequence (DNA): TGTGCCAGCAGCTTCAGCGGGAGCAGCCATGAGCAGTTCTTC. This sequence joins TRBV7-2 and TRBJ2-1; TRBD2 matches 8 bases. Trimming removed 3 bases from V and 8 bases from J; junction bases left unmatched: 6. Germline CDR1 is SGHTA and CDR2 is FQGNSA. CDR3 length: 14 amino acids.

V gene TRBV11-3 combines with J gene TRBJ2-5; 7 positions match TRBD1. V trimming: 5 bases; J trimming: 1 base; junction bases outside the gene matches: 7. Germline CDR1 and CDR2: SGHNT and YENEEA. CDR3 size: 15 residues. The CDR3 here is CASSLKQGVQETQYF. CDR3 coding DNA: TGTGCCAGCAGCCTCAAGCAGGGGGTCCAAGAGACCCAGTACTTC. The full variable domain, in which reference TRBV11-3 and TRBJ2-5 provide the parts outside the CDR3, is EAGVVQSPRYKIIEKKQPVAFWCNPISGHNTLYWYLQNLGQGPELLIRYENEEAVDDSQLPKDRFSAERLKGVDSTLKIQPAELGDSAVYLCASSLKQGVQETQYFGPGTRLLVL.

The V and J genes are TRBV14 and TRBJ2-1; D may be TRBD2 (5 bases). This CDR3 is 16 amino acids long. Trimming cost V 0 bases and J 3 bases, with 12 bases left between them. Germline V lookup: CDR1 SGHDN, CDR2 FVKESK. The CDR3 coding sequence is TGTGCCAGCAGCCAAGAGGGCGGGTACAACTACAATGAGCAGTTCTTC. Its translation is CASSQEGGYNYNEQFF.

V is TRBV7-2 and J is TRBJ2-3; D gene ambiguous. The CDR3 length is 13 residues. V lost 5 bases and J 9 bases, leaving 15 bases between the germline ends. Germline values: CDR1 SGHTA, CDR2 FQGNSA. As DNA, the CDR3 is TGTGCCAGCAGCCCGCCCCCCCAGGAAACGCAGTATTTT. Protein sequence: CASSPPPQETQYF.

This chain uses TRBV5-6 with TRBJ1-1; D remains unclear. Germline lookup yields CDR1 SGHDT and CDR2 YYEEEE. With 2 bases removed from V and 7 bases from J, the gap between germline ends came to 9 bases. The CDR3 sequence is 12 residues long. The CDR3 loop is CASSFGSGEAFF. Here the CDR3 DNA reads TGTGCCAGCAGCTTCGGGAGCGGTGAAGCTTTCTTT.

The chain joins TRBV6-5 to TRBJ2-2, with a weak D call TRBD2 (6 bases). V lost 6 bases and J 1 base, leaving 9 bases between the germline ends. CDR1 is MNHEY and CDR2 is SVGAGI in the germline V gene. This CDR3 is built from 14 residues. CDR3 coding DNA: TGTGCCAGCAGCTGGGGGGAGAACACCGGGGAGCTGTTTTTT. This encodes CASSWGENTGELFF.

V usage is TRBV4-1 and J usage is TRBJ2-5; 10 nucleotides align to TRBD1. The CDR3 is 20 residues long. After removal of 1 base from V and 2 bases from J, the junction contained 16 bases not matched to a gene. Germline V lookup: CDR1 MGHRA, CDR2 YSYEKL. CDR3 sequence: CASSQARTGGRVPTQETQYF. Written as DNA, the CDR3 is TGCGCCAGCAGCCAAGCTCGGACAGGGGGGCGAGTCCCAACGCAAGAGACCCAGTACTTC.

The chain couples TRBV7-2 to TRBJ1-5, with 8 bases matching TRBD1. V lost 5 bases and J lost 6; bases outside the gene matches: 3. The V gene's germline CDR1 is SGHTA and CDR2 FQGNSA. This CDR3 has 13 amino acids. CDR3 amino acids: CASSPDRVQPQHF. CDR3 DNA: TGTGCCAGCAGCCCGGACAGGGTTCAGCCCCAGCATTTT.

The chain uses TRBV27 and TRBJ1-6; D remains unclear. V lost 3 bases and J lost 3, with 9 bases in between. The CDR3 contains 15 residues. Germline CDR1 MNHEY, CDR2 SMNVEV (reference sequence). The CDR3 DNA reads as TGTGCCAGCAGTTTCGGGCGGGACTATAATTCACCCCTCCACTTT. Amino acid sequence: CASSFGRDYNSPLHF.

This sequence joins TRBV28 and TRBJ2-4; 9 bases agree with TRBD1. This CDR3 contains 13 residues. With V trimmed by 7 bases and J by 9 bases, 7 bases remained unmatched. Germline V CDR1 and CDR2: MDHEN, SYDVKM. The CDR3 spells CASTGQGMSIQYF. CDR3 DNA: TGTGCCAGCACCGGACAGGGGATGAGCATTCAGTACTTC.

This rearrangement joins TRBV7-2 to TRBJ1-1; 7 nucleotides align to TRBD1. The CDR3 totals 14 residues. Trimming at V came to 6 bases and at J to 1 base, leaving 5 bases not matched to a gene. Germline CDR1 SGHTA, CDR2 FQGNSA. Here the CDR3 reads CASSRGGQNTEAFF. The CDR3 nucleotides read TGTGCCAGCAGTAGAGGGGGCCAGAACACTGAAGCTTTCTTT.

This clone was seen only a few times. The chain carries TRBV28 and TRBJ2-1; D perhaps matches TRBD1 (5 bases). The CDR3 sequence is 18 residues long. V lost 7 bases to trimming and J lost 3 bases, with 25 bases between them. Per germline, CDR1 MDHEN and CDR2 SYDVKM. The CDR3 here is CASTWGTIGAVGYNEQFF. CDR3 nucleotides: TGTGCCAGCACCTGGGGCACCATCGGCGCCGTGGGCTACAATGAGCAGTTCTTC.